This entry lists 16 T cell receptor beta chains sequenced from one sample in a study of early T cells in non-severe SARS-CoV-2 infection. One entry per CDR3 protein, called by TCRdb with MiXCR from the 5' RACE reads. The sample has about 42,000 distinct CDR3 sequences, around 6.3% seen once. The source material was whole blood, sampled at baseline. The receptors shown here come from an adult who was a healthcare worker with PCR-confirmed SARS-CoV-2 infection or an uninfected control (not recorded which).

This clonotype was detected many times. The chain carries TRBV20-1 and TRBJ2-7; TRBD1 might be the D (6 bases). The germline gives CDR1 DFQATT, CDR2 SNEGSKA (reference sequence). The CDR3 contains 13 residues. Deletions cut 3 bases from V and 2 bases from J, with 11 bases between. The CDR3 region is CSASPQGPYEQYF. Here the CDR3 DNA reads TGCAGTGCTAGTCCACAGGGACCCTACGAGCAGTACTTC.

This clonotype came up a few times. The chain combines TRBV9 with TRBJ2-1; D not resolved. The V gene lost 0 bases and the J gene lost 4 bases, with 11 bases spanning the gap. Germline V gene lookup returns CDR1 SGDLS and CDR2 YYNGEE. This CDR3 has 15 amino acids. CDR3: CASSVGLGSYNEQFF. The CDR3 nucleotides are TGTGCCAGCAGCGTAGGGTTAGGTTCATACAATGAGCAGTTCTTC.

The V call is TRBV7-2, the J call TRBJ2-3; possibly TRBD2 for D (7 bases). Germline-derived CDR1 and CDR2 are SGHTA and FQGNSA. This CDR3 is built from 15 residues. The ends were cut back, 2 bases at V and 4 bases at J, with 13 bases in the middle. The CDR3 loop is CASSLWGGPSDTQYF. For the CDR3, the DNA is TGTGCCAGCAGCTTATGGGGGGGCCCTTCAGATACGCAGTATTTT.

This clonotype was counted only a few times. The rearrangement links TRBV20-1 to TRBJ2-1, with D possibly called TRBD1 or TRBD2 (6 bases each). Germline CDR1 reads DFQATT; CDR2 reads SNEGSKA (reference sequence). CDR3 length: 16 amino acids. The V gene lost 4 bases and the J gene lost 0 bases, with 16 bases spanning the gap. CDR3 in DNA: TGCAGTGCTATTCGGCCTGAGGGGGGCTCCTACAATGAGCAGTTCTTC. Translated, it gives CSAIRPEGGSYNEQFF.

V and J are TRBV7-9 and TRBJ1-4; no firm D call. The germline CDR1 and CDR2 sequences are SEHNR and FQNEAQ (reference sequence). This CDR3 is built from 14 residues. V was cut by 5 bases and J by 0 bases, with 7 bases left in between. DNA of the CDR3: TGTGCCAGCAGCCGTCTAGCAACTAATGAAAAACTGTTTTTT. Translation gives CASSRLATNEKLFF.

Concerning this clonotype itself: Germline is not matched at one junction end, which may reflect a read error. The chain carries TRBV12-3 or TRBV12-4 and TRBJ2-5; the D gene is possibly TRBD1 (5 bases). The CDR3 runs 11 residues. CDR3 DNA sequence: TGTGCCAGCAGTGACAGAGAGTCCCAGTACTTC. Amino acids: CASSDRESQYF.

This sequence joins TRBV11-3 and TRBJ2-1, with TRBD1 matching 11 bases. Looked up from germline, CDR1 is SGHNT and CDR2 is YENEEA. The V and J ends lost 5 bases and 4 bases, in that order; junction bases with no gene match: 4. The CDR3 contains 15 residues. DNA of the CDR3: TGTGCCAGCAGCCCCGGGACAGGGGGTTACAATGAGCAGTTCTTC. The encoded protein is CASSPGTGGYNEQFF.

This clonotype was recorded many times. V usage is TRBV6-2 or TRBV6-3 and J usage is TRBJ2-1; the D gene is possibly TRBD2 (6 bases). The CDR3 is 15 residues long. Germline assignment: CDR1 MNHEY and CDR2 SVGEGT. Trimming pared 2 bases from V and 3 bases from J, leaving 11 bases between. The CDR3 nucleotides read TGTGCCAGCAGTTACGTCTGGGGGGACTACAATGAGCAGTTCTTC. Encoded protein: CASSYVWGDYNEQFF.

This clonotype was seen at least ten times. The chain employs TRBV5-4 and TRBJ1-2; 8 nucleotides match TRBD1. Trimming cost V 3 bases and J 3 bases; bases outside gene matches: 4. The CDR3 is made up of 14 amino acids. Germline-derived CDR1 and CDR2 are SGHNT and YYREEE (reference sequence). The CDR3 coding sequence is TGTGCCAGCAGCTCAGGGGGCTGGGACTATGGCTACACCTTC. Its translation: CASSSGGWDYGYTF.

This clonotype appeared once. J is TRBJ2-1 and V is TRBV7-2; 9 bases agree with TRBD2. Per germline, CDR1 SGHTA and CDR2 FQGNSA. V shed 2 bases and J 4 bases; nucleotides not matched to a gene: 3. This CDR3 is 15 amino acids long. The CDR3 is CASSLSSGVYNEQFF. CDR3 coding DNA: TGTGCCAGCAGCTTATCTAGCGGGGTTTACAATGAGCAGTTCTTC.

Ten or more counts support this clonotype. This chain links TRBV30 with TRBJ1-5; D gene uncertain. V was cut by 0 bases and J by 10 bases, with 4 bases left in between. Germline CDR1 and CDR2: GTSNPN and SVGIG (reference sequence). CDR3 length: 10 amino acids. Here the CDR3 DNA reads TGTGCCTGGAGTGTCATCCCCCAGCATTTT. Translation gives CAWSVIPQHF.

This clonotype was recorded many times. This CDR3 is CASSSTEFYEQYF. In DNA form, the CDR3 reads TGTGCCAGCAGTTCGACAGAGTTCTACGAGCAGTACTTC. The chain employs TRBV27 and TRBJ2-7; D possibly corresponds to TRBD1 (5 bases). Germline lookup yields CDR1 MNHEY and CDR2 SMNVEV (reference sequence). This CDR3 is 13 amino acids long. The V and J ends lost 4 bases and 3 bases respectively, with 10 bases between them.

This clonotype was seen repeatedly, ten times or more. The chain couples TRBV20-1 to TRBJ2-1, with D perhaps matching TRBD2 (7 bases). The CDR3 consists of 15 residues. V lost 0 bases to trimming and J lost 6 bases, with 15 bases between them. Per germline, CDR1 DFQATT and CDR2 SNEGSKA (reference sequence). As DNA, the CDR3 is TGCAGTGCTAGAGATGTAGAGGGGGGGAGCAATGAGCAGTTCTTC. It is translated as CSARDVEGGSNEQFF.

Many counts were recorded for this clonotype. The V gene is TRBV6-5, the J gene TRBJ2-6; D possibly corresponds to TRBD1 (5 bases). With 2 bases removed from V and 0 bases from J, the gap between germline ends came to 8 bases. This CDR3 region has 16 residues. The germline V gene has CDR1 MNHEY and CDR2 SVGAGI. The CDR3 DNA sequence: TGTGCCAGCAGTTACAAGGGGATCTCTGGGGCCAACGTCCTGACTTTC. This gives the protein CASSYKGISGANVLTF.

This clonotype was observed many times. This rearrangement joins TRBV6-5 to TRBJ2-7; the match to TRBD1 covers 8 bases. The CDR3 runs 13 residues. Germline CDR1 and CDR2: MNHEY and SVGAGI. The V and J ends lost 4 bases and 4 bases, in that order; junction bases with no gene match: 3. This CDR3 is CASSSGGWYEQYF. As DNA, the CDR3 is TGTGCCAGCAGTTCAGGGGGCTGGTACGAGCAGTACTTC.

This clonotype showed up many times. J is TRBJ2-6 and V is TRBV3-1; no definite D call. This CDR3 region has 15 residues. V was clipped by 4 bases and J by 0 bases, with 7 bases between them. Germline V gene lookup returns CDR1 LGHDT and CDR2 YNNKEL (reference sequence). This chain's CDR3 is CASSPLYSGANVLTF. The CDR3, as DNA: TGTGCCAGCAGCCCGCTATACTCTGGGGCCAACGTCCTGACTTTC.